Listed below are T cell receptor beta chains from one sample, sequenced in a study of cytomegalovirus exposure and HLA in healthy donors. Here immunoSEQ multiplex PCR was the method, and the copy in TCRdb shows in-frame clones only, minus some. The sample includes under 200,000 clones, more than 70% of them seen just once. Sequences were obtained from PBMCs. These receptors were taken from a girl aged 5-17 years in good health and CMV-seronegative. Each CDR3 is given without its conserved first and last residue. The D gene is left open where the match is weak. The size field is filled for only some rows; it gives once, few, many or a size class.

CDR3: SAKGQPSP
size: .
D: .
V: TRBV20-1

CDR3: ASSQGNFQHTGELF
size: .
D: .
V: TRBV5-6

CDR3: ASSQDRNTEAF
size: .
D: .
V: TRBV4-1

CDR3: ASSSTGDVDGYT
size: few
D: TRBD1
V: TRBV7-3

CDR3: ASSLDNRSPGGRWNQPQH
size: .
D: .
V: TRBV5-8

CDR3: SVVTGNYNEQF
size: few
D: TRBD1
V: TRBV29-1

CDR3: ASSQSPRGAGADTQY
size: .
D: .
V: TRBV4-1

CDR3: ASSEGQQNTEAF
size: few
D: TRBD1
V: TRBV7-9

CDR3: ASRGQGRSNQPQH
size: .
D: TRBD1
V: TRBV6-6

CDR3: ASSPNPQGLAGQPQH
size: .
D: .
V: TRBV4-1

CDR3: ASSPWSGADWNTEAF
size: .
D: .
V: TRBV9

CDR3: ASSRTSQETQY
size: .
D: .
V: TRBV6-6

CDR3: ASSLGGPGEEKLF
size: .
D: .
V: TRBV5-6

CDR3: AWSHIFRYSGNTIY
size: .
D: .
V: TRBV30

CDR3: ASMGDGLPEQY
size: once
D: .
V: TRBV2

CDR3: ACPRDSSNYGYT
size: few
D: TRBD1
V: TRBV30

CDR3: ASTRGGGETQY
size: .
D: TRBD2
V: TRBV2

CDR3: ASTDREVYQPQH
size: .
D: TRBD1
V: TRBV19

CDR3: SVELAMGGGYT
size: .
D: .
V: TRBV29-1

CDR3: ASSDGPQLYEQY
size: .
D: .
V: TRBV10-1

CDR3: ASRPTAGPNTEAF
size: .
D: .
V: TRBV2

CDR3: ASSLSPGQNYEQY
size: .
D: TRBD1
V: TRBV5-1

CDR3: ASRRDGITDTQY
size: .
D: .
V: TRBV5-6

CDR3: ASSVLEWDEQY
size: once
D: .
V: TRBV9

CDR3: ASQDSLQETQY
size: .
D: .
V: TRBV19

CDR3: SVAGTGHSYEQY
size: few
D: TRBD1
V: TRBV29-1

CDR3: ASSPNDRTNTEAF
size: few
D: .
V: TRBV25-1

CDR3: SVDVPSSYNEQF
size: .
D: .
V: TRBV29-1

CDR3: ASSYPGDAYEQY
size: .
D: .
V: TRBV25-1